This entry features one T cell receptor beta chain sequence. This sample is part of a study of T cells after somatic rescue of genetic block. The CDR3 runs 12 residues. Germline lookup yields CDR1 SGHNT and CDR2 YYREEE (reference sequence). The V end was cut by 3 bases, the J end by 9 bases, with 10 bases between. Sequencing used immunoSEQ multiplex PCR; TCRdb keeps in-frame clones, though not all of them. The sample carries approximately 14,000 clones, roughly 70% recorded once. The source material was peripheral blood mononuclear cells (PBMCs). The source is a man aged 18 to 29. The chain uses TRBV5-4 and TRBJ1-3; D gene unclear. Written as DNA, the CDR3 is TGTGCCAGCAGCTCTCCCCCGAGCACCATATATTTT. Translated, it gives CASSSPPSTIYF.